This TCR beta chain was obtained from a study of blood T cell repertoires in COVID-19 (dated by TCRdb to about 2020). In terms of the full investigation: The collaborator samples originated in the United States, Italy and Spain and spanned the acute and convalescent phases of COVID-19. The material from the prospective study consisted of cDNA or gDNA derived from T cells, B-cell-depleted T cells, or PBMCs. Deeply sampled blood TCRbeta repertoires from subjects exposed to, actively infected with, or recovered from COVID-19 were included in the dataset. The repertoires were made available in a free public database intended to serve as a resource for research on the immune response to SARS-CoV-2. The samples were drawn from two sources: the first 160 participants of the ongoing ImmuneRACE study, and approximately 1,300 subjects contributed by 6 global collaborators. A de-identified subject ID, COVID-19 status, age in years and sex were almost always included in the sample metadata. Where HLA class I and class II types were available, the types were taken from metadata supplied by the sample provider, not from assay-based typing. Here is what the overall study found, with its caveats: The amount of clinical and demographic metadata varied by source and participant and was provided uncurated.

In regard to this clone: The clone's antigen remains unknown. Per-base qualities were not stored, and no clone one base away is much larger.

Each collaborating institution followed its own protocols to collect whole blood in K2EDTA tubes. For TCRbeta analysis, collaborators shipped samples in one of three forms: frozen whole blood, isolated PBMCs, or DNA extracted from either of those sample types. V and J are truncated by 8 bases and 3 bases respectively, leaving an intervening sequence of 17 bases. The CDR3 goes from the cysteine to the phenylalanine over 14 residues. Kept here is only the CDR3 DNA, which spans 42 bases and is read in frame from base 1. Per the germline V gene, SGHRS is the CDR1 and YFSETQ is the CDR2. The immunoSEQ Assay, a bias-controlled multiplex PCR, was used to amplify TCRbeta CDR3 regions from genomic DNA. For the original study's pipeline: The number of nucleated cells in each sample was estimated by amplification of reference gene primers within the assay. To quantify the absolute abundance of each unique TCRbeta CDR3 rearrangement, sequence reads were collapsed and filtered. For each sample, productive Simpson clonality was calculated by taking the square root of Simpson's diversity index across productive rearrangements. TCRdb carries this immuneACCESS record with in-frame sequences only. Its versions omit some clonotypes, under half of them owing to an unresolved V gene in the studies checked, with the rest unexplained. From that table come the V and J calls and clone size; the DNA was used to work out D and trimming. In all, the sample holds 160,000 or so clones, and approximately 81% of those were seen once. The ten most abundant clones make up approximately 1.1% of the sample.

What was sequenced was peripheral blood. This clonotype was obtained from a man aged 35-49 years with acute or convalescent COVID-19. Recombination connected TRBV5-1 to TRBJ1-2; a tentative D match to TRBD1 spans 6 bases. Read as DNA, the sequence is TGCGCCAGTGGGGCCACAGGGACCGACTATGGCTACACCTTC. Translated, it gives CASGATGTDYGYTF.